Reported below is one T cell receptor beta chain. Its antigen is not known. Looked up from germline, CDR1 is SGHRS and CDR2 is YFSETQ. The CDR3 sequence is 15 residues long. The V segment lost 3 bases and the J segment 2 bases; nucleotides outside the gene matches: 7. The sample originates from a study of blood T cells in healthy people across ages. The overall study: T cells yielded about one barcoded beta molecule per two cells through template switching. Study findings and constraints: Long-lived donors exceeded aged donors in naive CD4+ cells and diversity. The CMV status of each donor remained undetermined, and this could have confounded shifts in expanded clonotypes. Among T cells, TCR beta diversity per million cells dropped roughly linearly as age rose.

The second PCR ran roughly 7 to 12 cycles with a sample-barcoded 5' primer and J-beta primers. TCRdb fed the 5' RACE reads into MiXCR, producing one record per CDR3 protein. The table includes 650,000 to 1,000,000 distinct CDR3 sequences, 30% to 45% detected once. The sequence derives from a man aged 18-30 years in good health. The sample was blood. V is TRBV5-1 and J is TRBJ1-1; 7 bases map to TRBD1. CDR3 sequence: CASSSRTGHNTEAFF. Here the CDR3 DNA reads TGCGCCAGCAGCTCCCGGACAGGCCACAACACTGAAGCTTTCTTT.